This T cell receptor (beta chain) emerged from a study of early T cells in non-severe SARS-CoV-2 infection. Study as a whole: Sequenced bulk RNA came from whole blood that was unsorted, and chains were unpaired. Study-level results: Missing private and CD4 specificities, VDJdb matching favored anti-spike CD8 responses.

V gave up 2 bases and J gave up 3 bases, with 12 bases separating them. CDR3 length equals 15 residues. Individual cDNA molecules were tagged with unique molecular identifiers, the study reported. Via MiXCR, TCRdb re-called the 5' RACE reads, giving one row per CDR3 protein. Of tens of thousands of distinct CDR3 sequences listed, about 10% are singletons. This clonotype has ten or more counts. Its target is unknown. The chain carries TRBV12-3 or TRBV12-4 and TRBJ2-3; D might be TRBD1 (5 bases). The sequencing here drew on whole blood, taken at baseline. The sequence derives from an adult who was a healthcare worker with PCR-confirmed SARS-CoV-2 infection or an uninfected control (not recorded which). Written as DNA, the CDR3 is TGTGCCAGCAGTTTACTACAGGCTTATACAGATACGCAGTATTTT. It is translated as CASSLLQAYTDTQYF.